This T cell receptor (beta chain) was profiled in a study of cytomegalovirus exposure and HLA in healthy donors (dated by TCRdb to 2015 to 2018). Regarding the study in general: An earlier analysis of approximately 550 of the donors reported 250 to 350 Gb of sequence data and about 100 million unique TCR beta sequences from about 180 million T cells. Typing coverage varied by locus: roughly 629-640 donors for A, B, C, DRB1 and DQB1; 500 to 550 for DQA1; about 570 for DPA1; fewer than 480 for DPB1. Along with the approximately 600-subject first cohort, a separate validation cohort of roughly 110 different subjects was used. In an earlier analysis of several hundred of the donors, high-throughput TCR beta sequencing was used to judge whether each TCR beta V gene segment behaved as functional or pseudogenic. In the later analysis, no new phenotypic data were used to find candidate immune exposures; instead, reliance was placed on TCR beta sequences and their occurrence across donors. Among 398 genotyped donors of the cohort, an average of roughly 240,000 unique TCR beta nucleotide sequences were sequenced per donor, about a sixth of them non-productive. Every repertoire in the discovery cohort had been generated on one and the same sequencing platform. The study was designed to test whether signatures of past pathogen exposure could be identified by cataloging public T cell receptors. A later genetic analysis used genome-wide SNP genotypes for about 60% of the roughly 700 donors, treating that subset as a discovery cohort. Because of strong linkage in the cohort, four or five DR-DQ haplotypes were treated as single units for association and clustering. To study patterns of TCR occurrence, a later analysis re-analyzed previously published TCR beta repertoires from around 660 donors and added high-resolution HLA genotyping. Among the approximately 400 genotyped donors, roughly 80% belonged to the genetic ancestry cluster associated with self-reported Caucasian donors. To predict cytomegalovirus infection status, the study combined high-throughput TCR immunosequencing, statistical association of individual TCRs with disease status, and machine learning. Using immunosequencing, the study profiled T cell repertoires from 500 to 800 subjects and related those repertoires to cytomegalovirus serostatus. An early release covering 550 to 700 HLA-typed donors comprised about 300 gigabases of sequencing data and around 80 million unique TCR sequences. Class I and class II HLA loci were covered by the typing at four-digit resolution. Donor age, sex, ethnicity and CMV serostatus were compiled alongside the repertoire data.

Broad study findings and their caveats: Presence/absence analyses assumed roughly uniform sequencing depth across donors, an assumption that may not hold. A further reported finding was that TCR beta sequences accurately predicted the HLA-A and HLA-B alleles for most subjects in the first cohort. CMV serostatus was the only immune exposure information available for the cohort. In a later genetic analysis, a missense DCLRE1C variant was associated with V-gene and J-gene trimming of TCR beta chains, and the association was replicated in an independent cohort. According to a later analysis, parvovirus B19, influenza, CMV and Epstein-Barr virus appeared linked to several top co-occurrence clusters. The study gave a list of some 150 TCR beta chains associated with cytomegalovirus. In a later analysis, over 15,000 TCR beta sequences were associated with specific HLA alleles at a false discovery rate of 0.05. Broadly in line with IMGT annotations, most TCR beta V segments showed up in productive rearrangements about 87% or about 30% of the time in an earlier analysis of approximately 640 of the donors. According to a later genetic analysis, donors in an Asian-associated ancestry cluster had fewer N-insertions in productive TCRs than the approximately 630-donor mean. A cluster of highly shared sequence variants was judged likely to represent a technical artifact of the sequencing pipeline. Most TCR sequences were observed very rarely across donors, whereas some public TCRs were present in many individuals. In vitro tests confirmed that a few of the cytomegalovirus-associated TCR beta chains recognize cytomegalovirus antigens. In a later analysis, most CMV-associated TCR beta chains were found to appear HLA-restricted, with HLA associations seemingly driven largely by CMV exposure. The authors suggested that the approach could potentially be extended to other disease states and immunological phenotypes. Correlated functional status among segregating V segments might be attributable to linkage disequilibrium, but an unknown experimental factor could not be ruled out. Because counts were too low, about 15 rarely observed V segments, including chromosome 9 orphons, were left out of the earlier analysis of a few hundred of the donors. Assigning TCR associations to individual alleles was difficult when HLA alleles, especially DR and DQ, strongly co-occurred. In a later analysis, HLA-associated TCR beta chains showed more clonal expansion and lower generation probabilities than non-associated chains that were equally common. Only TCR beta chains were sequenced in this cohort, and the absence of alpha or paired-chain data limited detectable features. A later analysis found that TCR association rates varied across HLA loci, with DRB1 alleles showing the most associated TCRs and HLA-C alleles the fewest. Because HLA typing was missing for some donors at each locus, association tests included only the typed subset. The 87-base-pair reads could not distinguish some IMGT-functional V segments, including TRBV6-2 and TRBV6-3, so those segments were excluded. The classifier was reported to diagnose cytomegalovirus status with high specificity and sensitivity in both the original cohort and the validation cohort.

The library came from the immunoSEQ multiplex PCR assay. For the multiplex PCR, a mixture combining 60 forward primers for TCR Vbeta segments and 13 reverse primers for TCR Jbeta segments was used. A multiplex PCR assay on genomic DNA amplified the CDR3 region of rearranged TCR beta genes. The amplified TCR beta libraries were sequenced on the Illumina HiSeq System as 87-base-pair reads. Under the source paper's analysis protocol: A later analysis tallied around 87 million unique TCR beta chains across the 666 repertoires, and 10 million to 11 million of those chains were shared by two or more donors. To remove PCR and sequencing errors, raw reads were error-corrected and collapsed into unique sequences using a nearest-neighbor algorithm that merged closely related sequences. V, D and J gene segments were assigned by aligning CDR3 sequences to IMGT reference sequences. For a sequence to be retained, at least a six-nucleotide match to both a V gene segment and a J gene segment was required. Rearrangements were called productive when the CDR3 lacked stop codons and stayed in frame with V and J; all others were non-productive. Following IMGT convention, CDR3 was defined as the stretch from the second conserved V-encoded cysteine to the conserved J-encoded phenylalanine. The earlier analysis of 587 of the donors excluded any sequence lacking an unambiguous match to a single V gene segment. An earlier analysis of fewer than 750 of the donors classified V segments as functional when productive rearrangements were above 56.7% and as segregating when the standard deviation between donors was above 5%. A statistical classification framework was developed to diagnose cytomegalovirus status using the catalog of TCR beta chain sequences. V and J gene assignment, in a later analysis, came from comparing TCR nucleotide sequences with IMGT/GENE-DB human TR gene sequences. The TCRdist pipeline was used in a later analysis to assign CDR3 sequences and most-parsimonious VDJ recombination scenarios. In a later analysis, each TCR beta chain was defined by its CDR3 amino acid sequence together with its V-gene family, and reads lacking a unique V-gene family were excluded. A later analysis removed 600 or so highly shared, low-generation-probability nucleotide sequences to deal with suspected cross-contamination and a sequencing artifact. In a later analysis, a clonal expansion index for each public chain was calculated from normalized within-repertoire ranks of inferred template counts. A later analysis computed generation probabilities with a VDJ recombination model fitted to out-of-frame rearrangements, and checked the results against IGoR. In a later analysis, TCR-TCR, TCR-HLA and TCR-CMV co-occurrence was scored with hypergeometric tests, and a repertoire-size bias correction was applied to TCR pairs. To estimate false discovery rates, a later analysis permuted the HLA or CMV assignments 20 times. In a later analysis, co-occurring TCRs were grouped using DBSCAN, and TCRdist sequence similarity was added for clustering within HLA-allele-positive subsets. Repertoires with fewer than 30,000 or more than 120,000 public chains were left out of co-occurrence clustering, as were four to six repertoires with anomalous nucleotide sharing. This is the immuneACCESS table as TCRdb keeps it, with only in-frame sequences that have V and J called. A part of the clones is gone; compared with another copy, unresolved V genes explain less than half, and the rest is unexplained. V, J and clone size were drawn from that table, and D and trimming were deduced from the DNA. The sample table holds some 120,000 clones, of which 74% were seen once. The ten largest clones take up about 2% of the sample.

From its cysteine to its phenylalanine, the CDR3 spans 15 amino acids. CDR3 DNA is the only sequence kept; it has 45 bases, read in frame from the first base. V and J lose 6 bases and 1 base, and a span of 13 bases separates them. CDR1 LNHDA and CDR2 SQIVND were looked up in the germline V gene (reference sequence). As for this clone: Its antigen remains unidentified. Per-base qualities were not stored, and no clone one base away is much larger.

The cohort comprised 710 or so healthy bone marrow donors. At the time of sampling, all cohort members were nominally healthy, though unrecorded immune exposures were likely present. CMV serostatus was positive for roughly 290 and negative for 352 of the 666 cohort members, and was not recorded for this donor. Every donor gave a peripheral blood sample, and the peripheral blood mononuclear cells from that sample were used for TCR beta sequencing. The Qiagen DNeasy Blood Extraction Kit was used to extract genomic DNA from the blood cell samples. The chain employs TRBV19 and TRBJ1-5; the D gene is perhaps TRBD1, on 5 matching bases. The sequencing sample was made of PBMCs. This receptor was taken from a human donor in good health. In nucleotides, the sequence is TGTGCCAGTAGCACACTTCCAGGGAGCAATCAGCCCCAGCATTTT. This is translated as CASSTLPGSNQPQHF.